This T cell receptor beta chain comes out of a study of blood T cell repertoires in COVID-19. Study background: Spain, Italy and the United States supplied samples that represented acute and convalescent COVID-19. The cDNA or gDNA used as material had been derived from T cells, B-cell-depleted T cells, or PBMCs.

Authors' methods: Scientists estimated how many nucleated cells there were by amplifying reference gene primers. Profiling relied on immunoSEQ multiplex PCR, and the TCRdb table lists in-frame clones only, not all of them. The DNA was the basis for D and trimming; V, J and clone size are from that table. In the table there are some 41,000 clones, around nine tenths of which are singletons. The length of the CDR3 is 15 residues. Germline-derived CDR1 and CDR2 are SGHNT and YENEEA. V was shortened by 0 bases and J by 6 bases, with 13 bases between the two germline ends. The genes are TRBV11-3 and TRBJ2-3; D is perhaps TRBD1 (5 bases). The sequence was collected from a man aged 60-69 years with active COVID-19. The sequencing sample was made of peripheral blood. The CDR3 coding sequence is TGTGCCAGCAGCTTAGAGGGTCACTCAGGGGATACGCAGTATTTT. Protein: CASSLEGHSGDTQYF.